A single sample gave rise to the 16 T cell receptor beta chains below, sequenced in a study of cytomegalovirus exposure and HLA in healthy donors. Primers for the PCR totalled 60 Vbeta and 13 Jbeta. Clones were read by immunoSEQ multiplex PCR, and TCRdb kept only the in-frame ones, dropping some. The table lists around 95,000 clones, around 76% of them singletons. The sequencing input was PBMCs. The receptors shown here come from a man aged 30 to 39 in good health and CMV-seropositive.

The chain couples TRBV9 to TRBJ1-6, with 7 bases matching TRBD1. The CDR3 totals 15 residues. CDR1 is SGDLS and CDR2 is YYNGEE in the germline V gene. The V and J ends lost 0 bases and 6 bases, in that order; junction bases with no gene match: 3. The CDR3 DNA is TGTGCCAGCAGCGTAGAGCAGGGGGTTAATTCACCCCTCCACTTT. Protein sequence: CASSVEQGVNSPLHF.

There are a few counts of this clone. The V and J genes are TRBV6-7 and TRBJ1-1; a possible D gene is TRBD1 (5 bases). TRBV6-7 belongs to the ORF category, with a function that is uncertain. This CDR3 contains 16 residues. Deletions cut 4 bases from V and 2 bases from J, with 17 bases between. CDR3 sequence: CASSLPAPGGNTEAFF. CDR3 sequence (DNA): TGTGCCAGCAGTTTGCCAGCACCGGGGGGTAACACTGAAGCTTTCTTT.

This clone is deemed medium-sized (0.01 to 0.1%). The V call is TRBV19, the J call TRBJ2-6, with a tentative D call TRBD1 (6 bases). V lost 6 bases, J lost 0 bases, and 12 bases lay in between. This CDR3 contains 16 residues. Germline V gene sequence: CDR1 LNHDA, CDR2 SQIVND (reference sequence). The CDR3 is CASRDRKRSGANVLTF. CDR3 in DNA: TGTGCCAGTAGGGACAGAAAACGCTCTGGGGCCAACGTCCTGACTTTC.

The CDR3 reads CASSYDFWGAGGYTF. CDR3 nucleotides: TGTGCCAGCAGTTACGATTTTTGGGGCGCTGGGGGCTACACCTTC. The V gene is TRBV6-5, the J gene TRBJ1-2; D perhaps matches TRBD1 (5 bases). This CDR3 comprises 15 residues. CDR1 MNHEY and CDR2 SVGAGI come from the germline V gene. V lost 2 bases to trimming and J lost 8 bases, with 18 bases between them.

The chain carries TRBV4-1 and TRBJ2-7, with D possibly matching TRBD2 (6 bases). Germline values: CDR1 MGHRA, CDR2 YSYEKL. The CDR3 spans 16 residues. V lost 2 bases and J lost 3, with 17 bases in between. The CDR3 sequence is CASSQSAPGTYYEQYF. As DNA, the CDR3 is TGCGCCAGCAGCCAATCCGCCCCCGGGACTTACTACGAGCAGTACTTC.

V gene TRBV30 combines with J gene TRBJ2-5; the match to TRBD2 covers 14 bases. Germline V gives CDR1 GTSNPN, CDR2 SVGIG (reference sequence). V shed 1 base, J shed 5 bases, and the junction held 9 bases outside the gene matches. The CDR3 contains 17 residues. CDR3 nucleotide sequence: TGTGCCTGGAGTGCCGTAAGGACTAGCGGGGGGAGGGAGACCCAGTACTTC. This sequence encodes CAWSAVRTSGGRETQYF.

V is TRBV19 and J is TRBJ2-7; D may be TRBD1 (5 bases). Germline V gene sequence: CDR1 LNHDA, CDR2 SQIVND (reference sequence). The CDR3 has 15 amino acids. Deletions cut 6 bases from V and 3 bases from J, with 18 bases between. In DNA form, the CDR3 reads TGTGCCAGTAGACAAACGTACGACAGAAACTACGAGCAGTACTTC. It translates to CASRQTYDRNYEQYF.

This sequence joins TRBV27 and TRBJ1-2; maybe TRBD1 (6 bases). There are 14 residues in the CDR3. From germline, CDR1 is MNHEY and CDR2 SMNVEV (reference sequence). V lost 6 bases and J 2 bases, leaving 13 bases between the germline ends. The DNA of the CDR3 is TGTGCCAGCAGGGACAGCACTCTAAACTATGGCTACACCTTC. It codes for CASRDSTLNYGYTF.

DNA for the CDR3: TGTGCCAGCAGCGTAGGAGGCTACGAGCAGTACTTC. This codes for CASSVGGYEQYF. The V and J genes are TRBV9 and TRBJ2-7, with D unclear. V lost 0 bases and J lost 3, with 4 bases in between. The germline V gene has CDR1 SGDLS and CDR2 YYNGEE. The CDR3 totals 12 residues. The full variable domain, its missing parts supplied by reference TRBV9 and TRBJ2-7, is DSGVTQTPKHLITATGQRVTLRCSPRSGDLSVYWYQQSLDQGLQFLIQYYNGEERAKGNILERFSAQQFPDLHSELNLSSLELGDSALYFCASSVGGYEQYFGPGTRLTVT.

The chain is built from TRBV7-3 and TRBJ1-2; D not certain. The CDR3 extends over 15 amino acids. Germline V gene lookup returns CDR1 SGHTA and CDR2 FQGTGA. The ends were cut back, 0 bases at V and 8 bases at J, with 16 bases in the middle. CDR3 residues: CASSLTGSLPWGYTF. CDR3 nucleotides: TGTGCCAGCAGCTTAACTGGGAGTTTGCCCTGGGGCTACACCTTC.

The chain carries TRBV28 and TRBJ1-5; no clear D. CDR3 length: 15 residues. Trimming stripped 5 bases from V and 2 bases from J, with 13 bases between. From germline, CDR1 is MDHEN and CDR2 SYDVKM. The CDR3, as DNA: TGTGCCAGCAGTCCCCCGGGAGTCCGCAATCAGCCCCAGCATTTT. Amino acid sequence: CASSPPGVRNQPQHF.

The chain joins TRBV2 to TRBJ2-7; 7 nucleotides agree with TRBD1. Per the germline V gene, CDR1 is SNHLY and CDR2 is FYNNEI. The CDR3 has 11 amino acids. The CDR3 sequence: CAGGNSYEQYF. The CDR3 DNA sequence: TGTGCAGGGGGCAACTCCTACGAGCAGTACTTC.

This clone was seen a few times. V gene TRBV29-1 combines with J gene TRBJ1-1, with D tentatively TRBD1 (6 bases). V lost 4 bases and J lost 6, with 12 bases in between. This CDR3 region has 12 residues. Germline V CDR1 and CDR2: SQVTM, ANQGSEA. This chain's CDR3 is CSVVQGQSEAFF. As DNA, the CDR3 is TGCAGCGTTGTTCAGGGGCAATCTGAAGCTTTCTTT.

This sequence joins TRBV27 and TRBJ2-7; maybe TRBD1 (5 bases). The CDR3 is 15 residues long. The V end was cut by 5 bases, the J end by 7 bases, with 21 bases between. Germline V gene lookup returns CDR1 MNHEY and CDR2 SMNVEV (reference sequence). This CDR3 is CASSPYRTLTWEQYF. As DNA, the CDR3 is TGTGCCAGCAGTCCCTACCGGACACTAACTTGGGAGCAGTACTTC.

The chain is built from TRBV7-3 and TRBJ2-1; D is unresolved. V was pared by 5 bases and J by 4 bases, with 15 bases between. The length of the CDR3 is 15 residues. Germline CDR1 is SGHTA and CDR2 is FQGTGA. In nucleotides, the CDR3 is TGTGCCAGCAGCCCCCCCGGTAGCCCGTACAATGAGCAGTTCTTC. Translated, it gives CASSPPGSPYNEQFF.

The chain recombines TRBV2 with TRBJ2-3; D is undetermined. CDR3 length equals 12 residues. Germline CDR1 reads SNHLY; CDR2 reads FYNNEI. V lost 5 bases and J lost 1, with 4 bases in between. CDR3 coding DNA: TGTGCCAGCAGTTCAGGCACAGATACGCAGTATTTT. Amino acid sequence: CASSSGTDTQYF.